These T cell receptor beta chains were read from a single sample in a study of blood T cell repertoires in COVID-19. Using immunoSEQ multiplex PCR, the repertoire was profiled, and TCRdb retains in-frame clones only, with some absent. The data show over 50,000 clones, with 85% to 90% seen just once and more than 8.5% held by the top ten. The sample taken for sequencing was peripheral blood. The receptors shown here come from a human donor in a cohort sampled during active COVID-19. CDR3s include the opening cysteine and the closing phenylalanine or tryptophan. The D gene is left open where the match is weak. Rows give clone size only sometimes, using once, few, many, or a class for an expanded clone.

. TRBJ2-1 TRBV19 . TGTGCCAGTAGTATCTCCTCTAGCGATGAGCAGTTCTTC CASSISSSDEQFF
TRBD2 TRBJ2-7 TRBV5-4 . TGTGCCAGCAGCTCCGGACTAGCGGGACCCTACGAGCAGTACTTC CASSSGLAGPYEQYF
. TRBJ2-1 TRBV9 . TGTGCCAGCAGCGTTCGTAGCGACAATGAGCAGTTCTTC CASSVRSDNEQFF
. TRBJ1-2 TRBV30 . TGTGCCTCTGGGGCCGCAGGCTATGGCTACACCTTC CASGAAGYGYTF
TRBD1 TRBJ1-4 TRBV7-2 . TGTGCCAGCAGACCGACAGGGACGGGTAATGAAAAACTGTTTTTT CASRPTGTGNEKLFF
. TRBJ2-7 TRBV6-5 . TGTGCCAGCAGTCATCCCCGGACGGGACAATGGGAGCAGTACTTC CASSHPRTGQWEQYF
TRBD1 TRBJ1-4 TRBV9 . TGTGCCAGCAGCCCCCCGGGACAGGGGAATGAAAAACTGTTTTTT CASSPPGQGNEKLFF
. TRBJ2-3 TRBV7-8 . TGTGCCAGCAGCTCCGACCACTACCGGCGCACAGATACGCAGTATTTT CASSSDHYRRTDTQYF
. TRBJ1-1 TRBV19 . TGTGCCACCGACACCTACACTGAAGCTTTCTTT CATDTYTEAFF
. TRBJ2-7 TRBV6-5 . TGTGCCAGCAGTTACGAAGGGAGTGGATACGAGCAGTACTTC CASSYEGSGYEQYF
TRBD2 TRBJ2-7 TRBV10-3 . TGTGCCATCACGGCGGGGGGGGACTACGAGCAGTACTTC CAITAGGDYEQYF
TRBD1 TRBJ1-2 TRBV19 few TGTGCCAGTAGTATTGTCGGGGACAGGGACTATGGCTACACCTTC CASSIVGDRDYGYTF
TRBD2 TRBJ2-1 TRBV28 . TGTGCCAGCACCCGACTAGCGGGAGCCTACAATGAGCAGTTCTTC CASTRLAGAYNEQFF
TRBD1 TRBJ2-5 TRBV7-3 . TGTGCCAGCAGCGCCAGGACAGGGGGCACAGAGACCCAGTACTTC CASSARTGGTETQYF
. TRBJ2-5 TRBV7-3 . TGTGCCAGCAGCTTAACCCCTATCCAAGAGACCCAGTACTTC CASSLTPIQETQYF
. TRBJ2-1 TRBV30 . TGTGCCTGGACGAGAGGGCCTAGCTACAATGAGCAGTTCTTC CAWTRGPSYNEQFF
TRBD1 TRBJ1-1 TRBV28 once TGTGCCAGCAGCCAATCGCAATCGGGGACAGGGGGGAAGACTGAAGCTTTCTTT CASSQSQSGTGGKTEAFF
TRBD2 TRBJ2-3 TRBV28 . TGTGCCAGCAGTTTGCGAAGCGGGAGCGGGTATTTT CASSLRSGSGYF
. TRBJ1-2 TRBV2 . TGTGCCAGCAGGGTGACAGTGAGTCTCTATGGCTACACCTTC CASRVTVSLYGYTF
. TRBJ1-2 TRBV28 . TGTGCCAGCAGTTTAGACCACAGCACCTATGGCTACACCTTC CASSLDHSTYGYTF
. TRBJ1-1 TRBV5-1 . TGCGCCAGCAATAGGGGCGCGGACACTGAAGCTTTCTTT CASNRGADTEAFF
TRBD1 TRBJ2-2 TRBV5-1 few TGCGCCAGCAGCTCCGGACAGGGGACCGGGGAGCTGTTTTTT CASSSGQGTGELFF
TRBD1 TRBJ2-2 TRBV5-1 once TGCGCCAGCAGCTTAAGACAGGGGGGAGCCGGGGAGCTGTTTTTT CASSLRQGGAGELFF